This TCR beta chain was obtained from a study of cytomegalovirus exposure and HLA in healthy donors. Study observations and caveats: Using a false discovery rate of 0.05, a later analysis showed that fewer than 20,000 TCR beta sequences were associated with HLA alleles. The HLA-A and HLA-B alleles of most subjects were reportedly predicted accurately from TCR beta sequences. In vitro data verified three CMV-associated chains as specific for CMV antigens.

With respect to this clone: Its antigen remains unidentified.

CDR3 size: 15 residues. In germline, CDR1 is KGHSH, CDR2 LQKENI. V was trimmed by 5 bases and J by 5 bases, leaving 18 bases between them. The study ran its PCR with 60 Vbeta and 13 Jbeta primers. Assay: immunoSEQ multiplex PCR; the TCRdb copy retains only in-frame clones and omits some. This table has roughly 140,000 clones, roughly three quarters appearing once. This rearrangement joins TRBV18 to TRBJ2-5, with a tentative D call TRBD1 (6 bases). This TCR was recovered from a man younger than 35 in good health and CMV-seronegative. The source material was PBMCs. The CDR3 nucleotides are TGTGCCAGCTCAGTACAAACAGGGAATTGGGAGACCCAGTACTTC. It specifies CASSVQTGNWETQYF.